A selection of T cell receptor beta chains follows, all from one sample in a study of blood T cell repertoires in COVID-19. Only in-frame clones appear in the TCRdb table, and some are missing; sequencing was by immunoSEQ multiplex PCR. In the table there are about 200,000 clones, roughly 80% of which are singletons. Sequencing was carried out using peripheral blood. Receptors originate from a woman at least 80 years old with acute or convalescent COVID-19. Each CDR3 is given with its conserved first and last residue. Fields, in order: CDR3 DNA, CDR3 protein, D gene, V gene, clone size, J gene. The D gene is left open where the match is weak. Rows give clone size only sometimes, using once, few, many, or a class for an expanded clone.

cdr3_nt: TGTGCCAGTAGTATCTCAGGGAAAAATCAGCCCCAGCATTTT; cdr3_aa: CASSISGKNQPQHF; d_call: .; v_call: TRBV19; clone_size: .; j_call: TRBJ1-5
cdr3_nt: TGCAGCGTTGAAGGGCTTGGGACAGGGGGAAACACCATATATTTT; cdr3_aa: CSVEGLGTGGNTIYF; d_call: TRBD1; v_call: TRBV29-1; clone_size: .; j_call: TRBJ1-3
cdr3_nt: TGTGCCAGCAGCGTAGCGGCGGGGGGCTCCCCTGCCGAGCAGTACTTC; cdr3_aa: CASSVAAGGSPAEQYF; d_call: TRBD2; v_call: TRBV9; clone_size: .; j_call: TRBJ2-7
cdr3_nt: TGTGCCAGCAGTTTGACAGGCTACGAGCAGTACTTC; cdr3_aa: CASSLTGYEQYF; d_call: .; v_call: TRBV6-5; clone_size: .; j_call: TRBJ2-7
cdr3_nt: TGTGCCAGCAGAAGATCTAGCGGGGGTTACAATGAGCAGTTCTTC; cdr3_aa: CASRRSSGGYNEQFF; d_call: TRBD2; v_call: TRBV2; clone_size: .; j_call: TRBJ2-1
cdr3_nt: TGCGCCAGCAGCTTGGGAAACAGGGGTAGTTCACCCCTCCACTTT; cdr3_aa: CASSLGNRGSSPLHF; d_call: TRBD1; v_call: TRBV5-1; clone_size: .; j_call: TRBJ1-6
cdr3_nt: TGTGCCAGTAGTATCCATCCGGGACTAGGGTACAATGAGCAGTTCTTC; cdr3_aa: CASSIHPGLGYNEQFF; d_call: TRBD2; v_call: TRBV19; clone_size: few; j_call: TRBJ2-1
cdr3_nt: TGTGCCAGCTCACCAGAAGAGAACTATGGCTACACCTTC; cdr3_aa: CASSPEENYGYTF; d_call: .; v_call: TRBV18; clone_size: .; j_call: TRBJ1-2
cdr3_nt: TGTGCCAGCAGCTCCGGGACAGCTAATTCACCCCTCCACTTT; cdr3_aa: CASSSGTANSPLHF; d_call: TRBD1; v_call: TRBV7-9; clone_size: .; j_call: TRBJ1-6
cdr3_nt: TGTGCCAGCAGGGGGGACAGGGGGCCAGATACGCAGTATTTT; cdr3_aa: CASRGDRGPDTQYF; d_call: TRBD1; v_call: TRBV6-5; clone_size: .; j_call: TRBJ2-3
cdr3_nt: TGTGCCAGCAGCCTCAGGGTTTACAATGAGCAGTTCTTC; cdr3_aa: CASSLRVYNEQFF; d_call: .; v_call: TRBV5-8; clone_size: .; j_call: TRBJ2-1
cdr3_nt: TGCGCCAGCAGCTTGGGGCAGGTCTCTGGAAACACCATATATTTT; cdr3_aa: CASSLGQVSGNTIYF; d_call: .; v_call: TRBV5-1; clone_size: once; j_call: TRBJ1-3
cdr3_nt: TGTGCCAGCAGTTTAGTTGGGACAACTAACTATGGCTACACCTTC; cdr3_aa: CASSLVGTTNYGYTF; d_call: .; v_call: TRBV28; clone_size: .; j_call: TRBJ1-2
cdr3_nt: TGCGCCAGCAGTTTGGACAGGGGCTCGCCCTACGAGCAGTACTTC; cdr3_aa: CASSLDRGSPYEQYF; d_call: TRBD1; v_call: TRBV5-1; clone_size: .; j_call: TRBJ2-7
cdr3_nt: TGTGCCAGCAGTGAAAACAGGGACTATGGCTACACCTTC; cdr3_aa: CASSENRDYGYTF; d_call: .; v_call: TRBV6-1; clone_size: .; j_call: TRBJ1-2
cdr3_nt: TGTGCCAGTACTATTGGGACAGAGAACACTGAAGCTTTCTTT; cdr3_aa: CASTIGTENTEAFF; d_call: TRBD1; v_call: TRBV19; clone_size: once; j_call: TRBJ1-1
cdr3_nt: TGTGCCAGCGGCGGGGCAACCTACGAGCAGTACTTC; cdr3_aa: CASGGATYEQYF; d_call: .; v_call: TRBV6-6; clone_size: .; j_call: TRBJ2-7
cdr3_nt: TGTGCCAGTAGTGTGGACAGAACAACCGCAAGTGGCTACACCTTC; cdr3_aa: CASSVDRTTASGYTF; d_call: .; v_call: TRBV19; clone_size: .; j_call: TRBJ1-2
cdr3_nt: TGTGCCAGCAGTCGTGACACTAGAAATTCACCCCTCCACTTT; cdr3_aa: CASSRDTRNSPLHF; d_call: .; v_call: TRBV6-5; clone_size: once; j_call: TRBJ1-6
cdr3_nt: TGCGCCAGCAGCTTGCAGGGGGATATAACTGAAGCTTTCTTT; cdr3_aa: CASSLQGDITEAFF; d_call: TRBD1; v_call: TRBV5-1; clone_size: few; j_call: TRBJ1-1
cdr3_nt: TGTGCCAGCAGGACTGCGGGAGGAACAAGAGAGACCCAGTACTTC; cdr3_aa: CASRTAGGTRETQYF; d_call: TRBD2; v_call: TRBV2; clone_size: .; j_call: TRBJ2-5
cdr3_nt: TGTGCCAGCAGTGAAGCGCTGGCAGGGACAATGTACGAGCAGTACTTC; cdr3_aa: CASSEALAGTMYEQYF; d_call: .; v_call: TRBV6-1; clone_size: once; j_call: TRBJ2-7
cdr3_nt: TGTGCCAGCAGTTCAAGGGACAGGGTGGTAGAGACCCAGTACTTC; cdr3_aa: CASSSRDRVVETQYF; d_call: TRBD1; v_call: TRBV28; clone_size: .; j_call: TRBJ2-5
cdr3_nt: TGTGCCAGCAGCCAACTAGCAGATACGCAGTATTTT; cdr3_aa: CASSQLADTQYF; d_call: .; v_call: TRBV3-1/TRBV3-2; clone_size: .; j_call: TRBJ2-3
cdr3_nt: TGCGCCAGCAGCTTCGTCCAGGGCTTCTCCTACGAGCAGTACTTC; cdr3_aa: CASSFVQGFSYEQYF; d_call: .; v_call: TRBV5-1; clone_size: .; j_call: TRBJ2-7
cdr3_nt: TGTGCCAGCAAAGTCAGGGCAAGGGACGAGCAGTACTTC; cdr3_aa: CASKVRARDEQYF; d_call: .; v_call: TRBV6-5; clone_size: .; j_call: TRBJ2-7
cdr3_nt: TGTGCCAGCAGCGTGACAGGGGGAAGTGAAAAACTGTTTTTT; cdr3_aa: CASSVTGGSEKLFF; d_call: TRBD1; v_call: TRBV5-4; clone_size: .; j_call: TRBJ1-4
cdr3_nt: TGTGCCAGCAGCCAAGAGAGCCTAGGACAGACAAACTCCTACGAGCAGTACTTC; cdr3_aa: CASSQESLGQTNSYEQYF; d_call: .; v_call: TRBV4-2; clone_size: .; j_call: TRBJ2-7
cdr3_nt: TGTGCCACTAGCAGGGGCAATCAGCCCCAGCATTTT; cdr3_aa: CATSRGNQPQHF; d_call: .; v_call: TRBV24-1; clone_size: .; j_call: TRBJ1-5
cdr3_nt: TGCGCCAGCAGCTCCTCAGGGGGCGTACATGGCTACACCTTC; cdr3_aa: CASSSSGGVHGYTF; d_call: TRBD1; v_call: TRBV5-1; clone_size: .; j_call: TRBJ1-2
cdr3_nt: TGTGCCGGGGCTGTCGGGAGGAGCGGTGAGCAGTTCTTC; cdr3_aa: CAGAVGRSGEQFF; d_call: TRBD2; v_call: TRBV30; clone_size: .; j_call: TRBJ2-1
cdr3_nt: TGTGCCAGCAGCGCCGTCGGGACTAGCGCTCGCACAGATACGCAGTATTTT; cdr3_aa: CASSAVGTSARTDTQYF; d_call: TRBD2; v_call: TRBV6-4; clone_size: .; j_call: TRBJ2-3
cdr3_nt: TGTGCCAGCAGTTTATCGGTTAATGAAAAACTGTTTTTT; cdr3_aa: CASSLSVNEKLFF; d_call: .; v_call: TRBV12-3/TRBV12-4; clone_size: few; j_call: TRBJ1-4
cdr3_nt: TGTGCCAGCAGATCCGGGACAGGGGGCCTTCAGCCCCAGCATTTT; cdr3_aa: CASRSGTGGLQPQHF; d_call: TRBD1; v_call: TRBV6-1; clone_size: .; j_call: TRBJ1-5
cdr3_nt: TGTGCCACCTCTCGAGGAGGAGGGGACACAGATACGCAGTATTTT; cdr3_aa: CATSRGGGDTDTQYF; d_call: .; v_call: TRBV6-5; clone_size: .; j_call: TRBJ2-3
cdr3_nt: TGCGCCAGCAGCCCACGTGGGGAGACAGGTAGGGTGGAGACCCAGTACTTC; cdr3_aa: CASSPRGETGRVETQYF; d_call: .; v_call: TRBV4-1; clone_size: .; j_call: TRBJ2-5
cdr3_nt: TGTGCCAGCATCCCCTCTATGGGACAGGGGAACACCGGGGAGCTGTTTTTT; cdr3_aa: CASIPSMGQGNTGELFF; d_call: TRBD1; v_call: TRBV4-2; clone_size: .; j_call: TRBJ2-2
cdr3_nt: TGTGCCAGCAGTGAATCGTGGAGGAACACTGAAGCTTTCTTT; cdr3_aa: CASSESWRNTEAFF; d_call: .; v_call: TRBV6-1; clone_size: .; j_call: TRBJ1-1
cdr3_nt: TGCGCCAGCAGCGGGACTAGCGGGGGGAGTCGGACCGGGGAGCTGTTTTTT; cdr3_aa: CASSGTSGGSRTGELFF; d_call: TRBD2; v_call: TRBV5-1; clone_size: .; j_call: TRBJ2-2
cdr3_nt: TGTGCCAGCAGCCCTAGGCCCCCGGGACTAGCGGAGAAACAGACCACCTACAATGAGCAGTTCTTC; cdr3_aa: CASSPRPPGLAEKQTTYNEQFF; d_call: TRBD2; v_call: TRBV27; clone_size: .; j_call: TRBJ2-1
cdr3_nt: TGTGCCAGCAGCTCAAGGGGGCTAGCCGGCACCTACAATGAGCAGTTCTTC; cdr3_aa: CASSSRGLAGTYNEQFF; d_call: TRBD1; v_call: TRBV11-2; clone_size: .; j_call: TRBJ2-1
cdr3_nt: TGTGCCAGCCACAGTGGTGTTGTTCAGCCCCAGCATTTT; cdr3_aa: CASHSGVVQPQHF; d_call: .; v_call: TRBV28; clone_size: .; j_call: TRBJ1-5
cdr3_nt: TGTGCCATCAGTGAGGTCGGGGGGGTCCTCGCAGGGAACTATGGCTACACCTTC; cdr3_aa: CAISEVGGVLAGNYGYTF; d_call: .; v_call: TRBV10-3; clone_size: .; j_call: TRBJ1-2
cdr3_nt: TGCGCCAGCAGCTTGTCTACAGGGGGCTATGGCTACACCTTC; cdr3_aa: CASSLSTGGYGYTF; d_call: TRBD1; v_call: TRBV5-1; clone_size: once; j_call: TRBJ1-2
cdr3_nt: TGTGCCAGCAGCCAAGATTTGCGAGGGGGCCCTGAAGCTTTCTTT; cdr3_aa: CASSQDLRGGPEAFF; d_call: TRBD1; v_call: TRBV3-1/TRBV3-2; clone_size: once; j_call: TRBJ1-1
cdr3_nt: TGTGCCAGCAGCGTATCACTAGCGGGCCGCACAGATACGCAGTATTTT; cdr3_aa: CASSVSLAGRTDTQYF; d_call: TRBD2; v_call: TRBV9; clone_size: .; j_call: TRBJ2-3
cdr3_nt: TGTGCCACCAGCAGACACCTCGACAGGGATAATCAGCCCCAGCATTTT; cdr3_aa: CATSRHLDRDNQPQHF; d_call: TRBD1; v_call: TRBV15; clone_size: .; j_call: TRBJ1-5
cdr3_nt: TGTGCCAGCAGTGAAGGCGTATCGGCGGGAGGAAACACCATATATTTT; cdr3_aa: CASSEGVSAGGNTIYF; d_call: .; v_call: TRBV6-1; clone_size: .; j_call: TRBJ1-3
cdr3_nt: TGTGCCAGCAGTTACCCCAGCGGGGGTGCGAACACCGGGGAGCTGTTTTTT; cdr3_aa: CASSYPSGGANTGELFF; d_call: TRBD2; v_call: TRBV6-2/TRBV6-3; clone_size: once; j_call: TRBJ2-2
cdr3_nt: TGTGCCAGCAGCGGCTACAGGGAATCCTACGAGCAGTACTTC; cdr3_aa: CASSGYRESYEQYF; d_call: .; v_call: TRBV3-1/TRBV3-2; clone_size: .; j_call: TRBJ2-7
cdr3_nt: TGCGCCAGCAGCTTGGTGGGCCAGAATGAAAAACTGTTTTTT; cdr3_aa: CASSLVGQNEKLFF; d_call: .; v_call: TRBV5-1; clone_size: .; j_call: TRBJ1-4
cdr3_nt: TGTGCCAGCAGCTCCGACCTAGCGGGAGTCTCGGATACGCAGTATTTT; cdr3_aa: CASSSDLAGVSDTQYF; d_call: TRBD2; v_call: TRBV5-4; clone_size: .; j_call: TRBJ2-3